This T cell receptor beta chain stems from a study of blood T cell repertoires in COVID-19. Study-level information: Both acute and convalescent COVID-19 samples were obtained from the United States, Italy and Spain.

The method was immunoSEQ multiplex PCR; TCRdb's version includes in-frame clones alone and lacks a portion of them. Among approximately 290,000 clones listed, 65% to 85% were seen once. This CDR3 is 18 amino acids long. V lost 2 bases and J 0 bases, leaving 16 bases between the germline ends. The sequence was collected from a person aged 65-85 years with COVID-19, enrolled during active disease. Input material: peripheral blood. The rearrangement uses TRBV6-7 and TRBJ1-4; D is possibly TRBD1 (6 bases). TRBV6-7 is recorded as an ORF, its role being uncertain. CDR3 sequence reads: CASSYGGRERATNEKLFF. The DNA of the CDR3 is TGTGCCAGCAGTTACGGGGGCAGAGAACGAGCAACTAATGAAAAACTGTTTTTT.